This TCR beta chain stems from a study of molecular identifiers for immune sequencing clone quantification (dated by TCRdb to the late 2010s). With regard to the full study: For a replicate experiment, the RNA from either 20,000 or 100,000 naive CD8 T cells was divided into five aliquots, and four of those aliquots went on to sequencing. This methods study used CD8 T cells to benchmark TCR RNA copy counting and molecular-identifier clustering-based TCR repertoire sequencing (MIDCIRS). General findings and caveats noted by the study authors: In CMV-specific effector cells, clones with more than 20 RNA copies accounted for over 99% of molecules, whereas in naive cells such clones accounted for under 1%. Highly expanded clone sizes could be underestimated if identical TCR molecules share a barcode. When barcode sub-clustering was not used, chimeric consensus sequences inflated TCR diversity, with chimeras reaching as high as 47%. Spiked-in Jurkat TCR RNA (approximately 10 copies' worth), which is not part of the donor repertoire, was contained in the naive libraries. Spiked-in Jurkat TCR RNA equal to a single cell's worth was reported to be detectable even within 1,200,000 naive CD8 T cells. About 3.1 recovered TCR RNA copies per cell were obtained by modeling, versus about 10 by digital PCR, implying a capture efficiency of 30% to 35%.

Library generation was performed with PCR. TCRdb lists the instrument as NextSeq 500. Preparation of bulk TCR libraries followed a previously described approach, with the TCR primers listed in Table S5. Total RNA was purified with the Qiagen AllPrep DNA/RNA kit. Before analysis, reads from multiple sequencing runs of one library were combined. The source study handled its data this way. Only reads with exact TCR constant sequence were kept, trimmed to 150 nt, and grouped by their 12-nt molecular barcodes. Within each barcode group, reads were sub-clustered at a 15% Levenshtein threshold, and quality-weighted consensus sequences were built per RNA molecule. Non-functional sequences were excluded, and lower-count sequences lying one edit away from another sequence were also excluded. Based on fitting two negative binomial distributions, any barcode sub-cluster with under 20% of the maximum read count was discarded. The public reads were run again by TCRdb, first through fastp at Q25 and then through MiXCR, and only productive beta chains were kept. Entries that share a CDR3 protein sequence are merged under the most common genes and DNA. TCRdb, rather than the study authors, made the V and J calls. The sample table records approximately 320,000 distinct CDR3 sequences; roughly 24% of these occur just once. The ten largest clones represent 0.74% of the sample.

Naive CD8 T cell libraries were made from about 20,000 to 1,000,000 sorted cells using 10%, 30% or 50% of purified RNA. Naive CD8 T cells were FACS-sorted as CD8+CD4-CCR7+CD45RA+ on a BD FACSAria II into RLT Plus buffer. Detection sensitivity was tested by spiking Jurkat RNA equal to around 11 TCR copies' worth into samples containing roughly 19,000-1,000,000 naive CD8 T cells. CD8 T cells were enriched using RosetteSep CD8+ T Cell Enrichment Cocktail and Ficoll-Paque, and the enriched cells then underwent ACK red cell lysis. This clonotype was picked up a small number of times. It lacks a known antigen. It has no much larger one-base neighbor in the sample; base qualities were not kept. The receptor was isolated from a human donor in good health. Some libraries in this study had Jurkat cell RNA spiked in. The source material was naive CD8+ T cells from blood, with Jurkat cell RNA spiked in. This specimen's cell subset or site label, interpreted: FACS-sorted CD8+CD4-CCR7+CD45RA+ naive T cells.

The nucleotide sequence reads as follows: TGTGCCTGGTCCCCGGCTAGTTTCTATGGCTACACCTTC. This codes for CAWSPASFYGYTF. Rearrangement joined TRBV30 to TRBJ1-2; the D gene cannot be named for sure. Deletion took 5 bases off V and 4 bases off J, with a span of 14 bases between the germline ends. The germline V gene (reference sequence) yields GTSNPN for CDR1 and SVGIG for CDR2. From the cysteine up to the phenylalanine, the CDR3 has a length of 13 residues. Left in the record is the CDR3 DNA by itself, 39 bases read in frame from the first base.